This TCR beta chain was profiled in a study of cytomegalovirus exposure and HLA in healthy donors. CDR3 length: 13 amino acids. The germline V gene has CDR1 MNHEY and CDR2 SMNVEV (reference sequence). V lost 5 bases and J lost 4, with 11 bases in between. Findings and limits, study-wide: In a later analysis, TCR beta V- and J-gene trimming showed a link to a missense DCLRE1C variant. High specificity and sensitivity for cytomegalovirus status were reported for the classifier. Highest at DRB1 and lowest at HLA-C, TCR association rates differed among HLA loci in a later analysis. Serostatus for CMV was the only available immune exposure information.

This clone was counted a single time. As yet, its antigen is unknown. The PCR contained 60 Vbeta and 13 Jbeta primers. Here immunoSEQ multiplex PCR was the method, and the copy in TCRdb shows in-frame clones only, minus some. The sample includes some 180,000 clones, 78% of them seen just once. The sequence was collected from a female donor in good health and CMV-seronegative. This chain joins TRBV27 and TRBJ1-2; D gene ambiguous. Sequencing input: PBMCs. The CDR3 is CASSNGIFYGYTF. The CDR3 nucleotides read TGTGCCAGCAGTAACGGGATCTTCTATGGCTACACCTTC.